The 8 T cell receptor beta chains below all came from one sample that was sequenced in a study of blood T cell repertoires in COVID-19. Libraries were prepared by immunoSEQ multiplex PCR; TCRdb keeps only in-frame clonotypes and omits some of them. Here the sample spans roughly 120,000 clones, roughly nine tenths being singletons. Specimen: peripheral blood. The origin of the receptors is a man aged 50 or older with active COVID-19.

The chain uses TRBV6-4 and TRBJ2-1, with 7 positions matching TRBD1. Losses at the gene ends were 7 bases for V and 0 bases for J; bases not matched to a gene: 3. The CDR3 has 14 amino acids. CDR1 and CDR2 from the germline V gene are MRHNA and SNTAGT. CDR3 sequence: CASKRDSSYNEQFF. The CDR3 bases are TGTGCCAGCAAAAGGGACAGCTCCTACAATGAGCAGTTCTTC.

The chain couples TRBV27 to TRBJ2-1; TRBD2 might be the D (6 bases). V dropped 3 bases and J dropped 7 bases, with 13 bases sitting between them. The V gene's germline CDR1 is MNHEY and CDR2 SMNVEV (reference sequence). The CDR3 consists of 14 residues. The DNA of the CDR3 is TGTGCCAGCAGTTTTTCGCGACTAGTTAATGAGCAGTTCTTC. It encodes CASSFSRLVNEQFF.

The chain carries TRBV11-3 and TRBJ2-7, with 7 positions matching TRBD2. Germline V lookup: CDR1 SGHNT, CDR2 YENEEA. The junction had 16 bases not matched to a gene; V was cut back by 5 bases and J by 3 bases. CDR3 length: 17 residues. The chain's CDR3 is CASSPNLGVGGSYEQYV. The CDR3 coding sequence is TGTGCCAGCAGCCCCAATCTAGGGGTGGGGGGGAGCTACGAGCAGTACGTC.

J is TRBJ1-5 and V is TRBV19; D unresolved. V was shortened by 7 bases and J by 5 bases, with 15 bases between the two germline ends. This CDR3 is built from 14 residues. Per the germline V gene, CDR1 is LNHDA and CDR2 is SQIVND (reference sequence). The chain's CDR3 is CASKVSVGDQPQHF. The CDR3 region has the DNA TGTGCCAGTAAAGTATCTGTCGGTGATCAGCCCCAGCATTTT.

V is TRBV10-3 and J is TRBJ2-5; 11 nucleotides agree with TRBD2. This CDR3 is 15 amino acids long. V shed 6 bases and J 5 bases; nucleotides not matched to a gene: 8. Germline V lookup: CDR1 ENHRY, CDR2 SYGVKD. The CDR3 loop reads CAISERTSGSETQYF. The CDR3 DNA is TGTGCCATCAGCGAACGGACTAGCGGGTCGGAGACCCAGTACTTC.

The chain links TRBV5-1 to TRBJ2-1; TRBD2 agrees at 12 bases. Germline V gives CDR1 SGHRS, CDR2 YFSETQ. The CDR3 has 18 amino acids. J gave up 0 bases and V 0 bases, and 4 bases lay outside the gene matches. CDR3 sequence (DNA): TGCGCCAGCAGCTTGGGGCTACTAGCGGGAGGCTCCTACAATGAGCAGTTCTTC. Residues: CASSLGLLAGGSYNEQFF.

This chain connects TRBV29-1 to TRBJ2-1, with 9 positions matching TRBD2. Looked up from germline, CDR1 is SQVTM and CDR2 is ANQGSEA. The V segment lost 3 bases and the J segment 3 bases; nucleotides outside the gene matches: 3. The CDR3 covers 14 residues. Written as DNA, the CDR3 is TGCAGCGTTGATGTAGCGGGAGTCTACAATGAGCAGTTCTTC. Residues: CSVDVAGVYNEQFF.

The chain has TRBV3-1 (or the pseudogene TRBV3-2) and TRBJ2-1, with TRBD2 identical over 10 bases. This CDR3 has 16 residues. V lost 4 bases and J lost 8; bases outside the gene matches: 11. Germline lookup yields CDR1 LGHDT and CDR2 YNNKEL (reference sequence). In DNA, the CDR3 is TGTGCCAGCAGCCTCCGGGCTAGCGGGAGTAGGGATGAGCAGTTCTTC. It translates to CASSLRASGSRDEQFF.